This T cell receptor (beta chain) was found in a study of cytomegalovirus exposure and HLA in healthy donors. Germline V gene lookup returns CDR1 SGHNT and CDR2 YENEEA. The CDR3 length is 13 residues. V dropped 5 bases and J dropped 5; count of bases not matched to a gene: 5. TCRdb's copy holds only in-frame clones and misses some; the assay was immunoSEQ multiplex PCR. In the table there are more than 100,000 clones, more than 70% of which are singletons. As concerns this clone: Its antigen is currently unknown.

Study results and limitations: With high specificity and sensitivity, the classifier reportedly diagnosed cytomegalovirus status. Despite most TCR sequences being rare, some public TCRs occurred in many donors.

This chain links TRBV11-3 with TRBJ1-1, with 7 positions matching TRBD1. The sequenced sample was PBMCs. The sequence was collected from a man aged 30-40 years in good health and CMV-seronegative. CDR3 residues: CASSIHRGTEAFF. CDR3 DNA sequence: TGTGCCAGCAGCATTCACAGGGGTACTGAAGCTTTCTTT.